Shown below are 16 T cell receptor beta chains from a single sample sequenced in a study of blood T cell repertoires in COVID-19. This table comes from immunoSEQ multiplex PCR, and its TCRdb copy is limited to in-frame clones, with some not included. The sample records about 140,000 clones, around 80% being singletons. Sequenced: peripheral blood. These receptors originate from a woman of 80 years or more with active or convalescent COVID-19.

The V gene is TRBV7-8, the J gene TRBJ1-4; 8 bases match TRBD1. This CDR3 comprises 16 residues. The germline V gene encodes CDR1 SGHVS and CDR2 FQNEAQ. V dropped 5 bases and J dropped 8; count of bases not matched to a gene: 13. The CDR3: CASSRDLWDRTEKLFF. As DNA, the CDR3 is TGTGCCAGCAGCCGAGACCTCTGGGACAGGACAGAAAAACTGTTTTTT.

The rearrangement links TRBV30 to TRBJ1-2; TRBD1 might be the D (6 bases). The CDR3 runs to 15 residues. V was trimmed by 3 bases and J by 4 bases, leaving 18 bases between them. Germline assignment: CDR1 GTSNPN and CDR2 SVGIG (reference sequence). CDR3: CAWRARNRESYGYTF. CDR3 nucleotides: TGTGCCTGGAGGGCCCGTAACAGGGAAAGCTATGGCTACACCTTC.

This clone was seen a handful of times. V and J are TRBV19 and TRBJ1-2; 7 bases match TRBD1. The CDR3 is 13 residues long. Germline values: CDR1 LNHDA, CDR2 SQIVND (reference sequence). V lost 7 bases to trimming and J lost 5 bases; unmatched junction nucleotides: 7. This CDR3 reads CASTGTERYGYTF. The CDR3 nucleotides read TGTGCCAGTACCGGGACAGAACGATATGGCTACACCTTC.

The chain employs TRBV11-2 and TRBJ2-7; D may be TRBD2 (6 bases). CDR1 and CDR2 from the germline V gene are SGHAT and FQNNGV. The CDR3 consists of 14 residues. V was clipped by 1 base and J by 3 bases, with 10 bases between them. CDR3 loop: CASSLVGRLYEQYF. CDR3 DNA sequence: TGTGCCAGCAGCTTAGTAGGGAGGCTCTACGAGCAGTACTTC.

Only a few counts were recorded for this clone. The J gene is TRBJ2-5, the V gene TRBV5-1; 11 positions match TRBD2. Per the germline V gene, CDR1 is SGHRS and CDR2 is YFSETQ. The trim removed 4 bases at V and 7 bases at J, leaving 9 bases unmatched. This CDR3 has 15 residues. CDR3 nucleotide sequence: TGCGCCAGCAGCGTTAGCGGGGGGGCCGAAGGGACCCAGTACTTC. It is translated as CASSVSGGAEGTQYF.

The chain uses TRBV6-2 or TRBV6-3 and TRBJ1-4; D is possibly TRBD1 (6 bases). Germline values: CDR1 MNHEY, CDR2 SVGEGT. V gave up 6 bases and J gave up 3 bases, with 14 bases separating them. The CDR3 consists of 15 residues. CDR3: CASSHGQSANEKLFF. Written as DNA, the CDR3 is TGTGCCAGCAGCCACGGACAGTCTGCTAATGAAAAACTGTTTTTT.

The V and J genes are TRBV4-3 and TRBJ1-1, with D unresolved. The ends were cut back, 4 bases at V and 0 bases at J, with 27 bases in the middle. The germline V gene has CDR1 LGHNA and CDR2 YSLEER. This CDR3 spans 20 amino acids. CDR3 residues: CASSLAPHSGGYMVNTEAFF. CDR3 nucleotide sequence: TGCGCCAGCAGCCTGGCTCCCCACAGTGGCGGGTACATGGTGAACACTGAAGCTTTCTTT.

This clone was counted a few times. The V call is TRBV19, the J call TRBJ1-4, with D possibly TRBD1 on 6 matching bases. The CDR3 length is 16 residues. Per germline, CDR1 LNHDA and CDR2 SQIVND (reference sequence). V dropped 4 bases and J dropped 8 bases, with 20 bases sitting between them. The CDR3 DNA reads TGTGCCAGTAGTAGAGGACAGCGAATGCTGATCGAAAAACTGTTTTTT. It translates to CASSRGQRMLIEKLFF.

The CDR3 loop is CASSQDWGQFNQPQHF. Here the CDR3 DNA reads TGCGCCAGCAGCCAAGATTGGGGACAGTTCAATCAGCCCCAGCATTTT. This chain joins TRBV4-3 and TRBJ1-5; TRBD1 agrees at 7 bases. CDR3 size: 16 residues. With 0 bases clipped from V and 3 bases from J, the junction kept 5 bases outside the gene matches. The germline CDR1 and CDR2 sequences are LGHNA and YSLEER.

In nucleotides, the CDR3 is TGCGCCAGCAGCTTGGGACTAACAGGGCTTACGGGAAACACCATATATTTT. Its protein is CASSLGLTGLTGNTIYF. The rearrangement links TRBV5-1 to TRBJ1-3, with D perhaps TRBD1 (6 bases). The CDR3 sequence is 17 residues long. Deletions cut 0 bases from V and 4 bases from J, with 17 bases between. CDR1 SGHRS and CDR2 YFSETQ come from the germline V gene. Combining the CDR3 with reference TRBV5-1 and TRBJ1-3 gives the whole variable domain KAGVTQTPRYLIKTRGQQVTLSCSPISGHRSVSWYQQTPGQGLQFLFEYFSETQRNKGNFPGRFSGRQFSNSRSEMNVSTLELGDSALYLCASSLGLTGLTGNTIYFGEGSWLTVV.

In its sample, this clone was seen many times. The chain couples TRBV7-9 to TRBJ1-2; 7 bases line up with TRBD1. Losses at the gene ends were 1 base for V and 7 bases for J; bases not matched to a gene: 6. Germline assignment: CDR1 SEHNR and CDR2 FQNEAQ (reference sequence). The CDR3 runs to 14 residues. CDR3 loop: CASSLVNRQGGYTF. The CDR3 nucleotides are TGTGCCAGCAGCTTAGTGAACCGACAGGGTGGCTACACCTTC. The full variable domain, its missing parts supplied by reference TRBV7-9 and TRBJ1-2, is DTGVSQNPRHKITKRGQNVTFRCDPISEHNRLYWYRQTLGQGPEFLTYFQNEAQLEKSRLLSDRFSAERPKGSFSTLEIQRTEQGDSAMYLCASSLVNRQGGYTFGSGTRLTVV.

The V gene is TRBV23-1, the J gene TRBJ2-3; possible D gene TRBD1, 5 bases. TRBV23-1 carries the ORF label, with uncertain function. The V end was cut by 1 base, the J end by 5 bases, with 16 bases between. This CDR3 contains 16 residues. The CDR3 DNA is TGCGCCAGCAGTCAATTCAGGGTAAAATTGGGAGATACGCAGTATTTT. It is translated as CASSQFRVKLGDTQYF.

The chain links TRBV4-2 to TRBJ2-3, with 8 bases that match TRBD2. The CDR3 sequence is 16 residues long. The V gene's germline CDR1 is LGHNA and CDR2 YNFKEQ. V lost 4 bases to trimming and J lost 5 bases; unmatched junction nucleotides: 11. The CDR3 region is CASSLHGTGGEDTQYF. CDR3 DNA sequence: TGTGCCAGCAGCCTCCACGGCACGGGGGGGGAAGATACGCAGTATTTT.

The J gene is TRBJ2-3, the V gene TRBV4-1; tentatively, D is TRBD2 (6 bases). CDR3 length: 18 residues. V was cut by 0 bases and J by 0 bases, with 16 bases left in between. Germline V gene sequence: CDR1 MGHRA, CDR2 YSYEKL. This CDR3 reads CASSQEVPGGTSTDTQYF. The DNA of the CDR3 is TGCGCCAGCAGCCAAGAGGTGCCGGGCGGGACTAGCACAGATACGCAGTATTTT.

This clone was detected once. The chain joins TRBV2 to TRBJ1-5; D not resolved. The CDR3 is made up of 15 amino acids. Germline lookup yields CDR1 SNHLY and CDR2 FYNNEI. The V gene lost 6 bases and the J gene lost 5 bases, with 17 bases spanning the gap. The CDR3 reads CASREERLGHQPQHF. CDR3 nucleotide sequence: TGTGCCAGCAGGGAGGAAAGGCTAGGGCATCAGCCCCAGCATTTT. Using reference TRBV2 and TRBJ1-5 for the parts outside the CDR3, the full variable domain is EPEVTQTPSHQVTQMGQEVILRCVPISNHLYFYWYRQILGQKVEFLVSFYNNEISEKSEIFDDQFSVERPDGSNFTLKIRSTKLEDSAMYFCASREERLGHQPQHFGDGTRLSIL.

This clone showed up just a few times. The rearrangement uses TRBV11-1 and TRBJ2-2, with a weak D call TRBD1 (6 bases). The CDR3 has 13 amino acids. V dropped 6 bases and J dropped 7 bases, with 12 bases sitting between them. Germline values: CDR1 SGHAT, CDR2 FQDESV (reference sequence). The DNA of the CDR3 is TGTGCCAGCAGTAACAGGGCTGGCGGGGAGCTGTTTTTT. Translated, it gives CASSNRAGGELFF.